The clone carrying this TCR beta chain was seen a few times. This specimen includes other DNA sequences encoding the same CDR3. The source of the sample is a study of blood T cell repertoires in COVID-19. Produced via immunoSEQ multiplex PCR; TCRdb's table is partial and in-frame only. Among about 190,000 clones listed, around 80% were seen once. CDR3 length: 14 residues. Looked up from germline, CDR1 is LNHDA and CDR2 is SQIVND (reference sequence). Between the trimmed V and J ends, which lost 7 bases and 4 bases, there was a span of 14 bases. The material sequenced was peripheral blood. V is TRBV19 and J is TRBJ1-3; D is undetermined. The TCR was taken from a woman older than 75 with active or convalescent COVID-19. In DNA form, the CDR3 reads TGTGCCAGTACCCGAGGAGGTTCAGGAAACACCATATATTTT. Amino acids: CASTRGGSGNTIYF. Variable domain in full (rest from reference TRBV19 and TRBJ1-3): DGGITQSPKYLFRKEGQNVTLSCEQNLNHDAMYWYRQDPGQGLRLIYYSQIVNDFQKGDIAEGYSVSREKKESFPLTVTSAQKNPTAFYLCASTRGGSGNTIYFGEGSWLTVV.